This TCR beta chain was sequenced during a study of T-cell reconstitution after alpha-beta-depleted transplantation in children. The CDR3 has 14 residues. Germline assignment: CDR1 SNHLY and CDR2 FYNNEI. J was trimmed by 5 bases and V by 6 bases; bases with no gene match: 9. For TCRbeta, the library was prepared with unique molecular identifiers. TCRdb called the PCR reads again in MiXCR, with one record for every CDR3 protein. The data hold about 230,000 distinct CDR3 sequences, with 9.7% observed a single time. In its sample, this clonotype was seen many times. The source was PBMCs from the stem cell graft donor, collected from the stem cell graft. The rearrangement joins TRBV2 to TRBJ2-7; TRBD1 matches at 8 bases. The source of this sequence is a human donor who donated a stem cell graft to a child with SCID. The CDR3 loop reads CASSRGHRGNEQYF. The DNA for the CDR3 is TGTGCCAGCAGCAGGGGGCACAGGGGAAACGAGCAGTACTTC.